These T cell receptor beta chains were read from a single sample in a study of blood T cell repertoires in COVID-19. Sequencing was performed with immunoSEQ multiplex PCR; in TCRdb, only in-frame clones are kept and a portion is missing. Of approximately 85,000 clones listed, around 81% are singletons. Sequencing used peripheral blood. The receptors here all came from a woman between 65 and 79 years old with active or convalescent COVID-19. CDR3s include the opening cysteine and the closing phenylalanine or tryptophan. Each record gives: D gene, V gene, clone size, J gene, CDR3 protein, CDR3 DNA. The D gene is left open where the match is weak. Size tells how often a clone was seen (once, few, many) or the class of an expanded clone, and some rows leave it out.

>TRBD1|TRBV27|.|TRBJ1-2
CASSGTGFNYGYTF
TGTGCCAGCAGCGGGACAGGGTTTAACTATGGCTACACCTTC
>TRBD1|TRBV2|.|TRBJ1-2
CASTTTGPKGYGYTF
TGTGCCAGTACCACGACAGGGCCTAAGGGCTATGGCTACACCTTC
>TRBD1|TRBV24-1|.|TRBJ2-5
CATSGRTGSQETQYF
TGTGCCACCAGTGGCCGGACAGGGTCCCAAGAGACCCAGTACTTC
>TRBD1|TRBV5-1|.|TRBJ2-7
CASSSLPRTGGYEQYF
TGCGCCAGCAGCTCCTTACCTCGGACAGGCGGATACGAGCAGTACTTC
>TRBD1|TRBV5-4|.|TRBJ1-2
CASSLGQGDSGYTF
TGTGCCAGCAGCCTGGGACAGGGGGACTCTGGCTACACCTTC
>.|TRBV5-5|.|TRBJ1-2
CASSYTGFGNYGYTF
TGTGCCAGCAGCTACACCGGGTTTGGGAACTATGGCTACACCTTC
>TRBD2|TRBV10-2|.|TRBJ2-5
CASSEPSGGNQETQYF
TGCGCCAGCAGTGAGCCTAGCGGGGGGAACCAAGAGACCCAGTACTTC
>.|TRBV5-1|few|TRBJ1-1
CASSLANQGTEAFF
TGCGCCAGCAGCTTGGCAAATCAGGGTACTGAAGCTTTCTTT
>TRBD1|TRBV10-3|once|TRBJ1-2
CAISPGQGLVGYGYTF
TGTGCCATCAGTCCGGGACAGGGGCTCGTTGGCTATGGCTACACCTTC
>.|TRBV5-5|once|TRBJ2-7
CASSLYRVAYEQYF
TGTGCCAGCAGTTTATACAGGGTGGCCTACGAGCAGTACTTC
>.|TRBV6-1|.|TRBJ1-5
CASSEMEVGQPQHF
TGTGCCAGCAGTGAAATGGAGGTGGGGCAGCCCCAGCATTTT
>.|TRBV2|.|TRBJ1-2
CASTGSGGYGYTF
TGTGCCAGCACGGGTTCCGGCGGCTATGGCTACACCTTC
>.|TRBV29-1|.|TRBJ2-3
CSAKTAGWDTQYF
TGCAGCGCCAAAACCGCCGGGTGGGATACGCAGTATTTT
>.|TRBV9|once|TRBJ2-3
CASSATGNTQYF
TGTGCCAGCAGCGCTACAGGGAATACGCAGTATTTT
>.|TRBV4-3|.|TRBJ2-7
CASSLRGGGVDEQYF
TGCGCCAGCAGCTTGCGTGGGGGAGGAGTTGACGAGCAGTACTTC
>TRBD2|TRBV5-1|.|TRBJ2-1
CASSLLTSGGIYNEQFF
TGCGCCAGCAGCCTCTTGACTAGCGGGGGTATTTACAATGAGCAGTTCTTC
>TRBD1|TRBV5-4|.|TRBJ2-1
CASSLYGTGSPRGFF
TGTGCCAGCAGCTTGTATGGGACAGGGAGCCCCAGGGGGTTCTTC
>TRBD1|TRBV3-1/TRBV3-2|.|TRBJ2-7
CASSLPGQLDEQYF
TGTGCCAGCAGCCTTCCGGGACAGCTCGACGAGCAGTACTTC
>.|TRBV19|.|TRBJ1-1
CASSGRVLSEAFF
TGTGCCAGTAGTGGCAGGGTTTTGTCTGAAGCTTTCTTT
>TRBD2|TRBV6-5|.|TRBJ2-2
CASSLGGGTGELFF
TGTGCCAGCAGCCTGGGGGGAGGGACCGGGGAGCTGTTTTTT
>.|TRBV4-3|.|TRBJ1-1
CASSQGQVGTEAFF
TGCGCCAGCAGCCAAGGACAGGTTGGCACTGAAGCTTTCTTT
>TRBD2|TRBV27|.|TRBJ2-4
CASSFAGGVGKNIQYF
TGTGCCAGCAGTTTTGCCGGGGGGGTGGGCAAAAACATTCAGTACTTC